The T cell receptor (beta chain) described here comes from a study of blood T cells in healthy people across ages. The second PCR ran roughly 6 to 11 cycles with a sample-barcoded 5' primer and J-beta primers. MiXCR, applied by TCRdb to the 5' RACE reads, yields one record per CDR3 protein. The sample has more than 650,000 distinct CDR3 sequences; roughly 24% are singletons. CDR3 length: 16 residues. Germline lookup yields CDR1 DFQATT and CDR2 SNEGSKA (reference sequence). In regard to this clonotype: The junction and the germline gene differ at one end; a read error may be behind it.

These data also formed part of another study, on T cells of mothers and their children.

This chain links TRBV20-1 with TRBJ2-1; possible D gene TRBD2, 6 bases. Sequenced material: blood. The source of this sequence is a boy aged 5-17 years in good health. The CDR3 here is CSARVSAGSSYNEQFF. CDR3 DNA: TGCAGTGCCAGAGTCTCGGCGGGGAGCTCCTACAATGAGCAGTTCTTC.